The 14 T cell receptor beta chains below come from one sample, sequenced in a study of blood T cell repertoires in COVID-19. This table comes from immunoSEQ multiplex PCR, and its TCRdb copy is limited to in-frame clones, with some not included. Here the sample spans about 45,000 clones, 83% being singletons. The sample comprised peripheral blood. All receptors come from an elderly man in a cohort sampled during active COVID-19.

The chain has TRBV27 and TRBJ1-5; D remains ambiguous. Deletions cut 0 bases from V and 0 bases from J, with 12 bases between. Germline V gene lookup returns CDR1 MNHEY and CDR2 SMNVEV (reference sequence). The CDR3 runs 17 residues. CDR3 loop: CASSLSSADYSNQPQHF. The CDR3 nucleotides are TGTGCCAGCAGTTTATCGTCGGCGGACTATAGCAATCAGCCCCAGCATTTT.

The chain has TRBV4-1 and TRBJ2-3, with D possibly being TRBD1 (6 bases). There are 16 residues in the CDR3. The germline V gene has CDR1 MGHRA and CDR2 YSYEKL. V lost 4 bases and J 1 base, leaving 15 bases between the germline ends. CDR3 sequence reads: CASSPFPGTRTDTQYF. CDR3 bases: TGCGCCAGCAGCCCCTTTCCCGGGACACGCACAGATACGCAGTATTTT.

The chain carries TRBV6-5 and TRBJ2-7; D might be TRBD1 (5 bases). Trimming removed 8 bases at V and 2 bases at J, with 19 bases between. Per germline, CDR1 MNHEY and CDR2 SVGAGI. The CDR3 is made up of 15 amino acids. CDR3 coding DNA: TGTGCCAGCTTCACTGGTGGGGCAGGAGCCTACGAGCAGTACTTC. It encodes CASFTGGAGAYEQYF.

The table lists this clone with a count of one. V usage is TRBV5-4 and J usage is TRBJ1-2; D might be TRBD1 (6 bases). This CDR3 comprises 15 residues. V was pared by 0 bases and J by 4 bases, with 13 bases between. From germline, CDR1 is SGHNT and CDR2 YYREEE (reference sequence). CDR3 nucleotide sequence: TGTGCCAGCAGCTTGGACAGGGTCAGTAGCTATGGCTACACCTTC. As protein: CASSLDRVSSYGYTF.

This clone was seen only once. The chain joins TRBV19 to TRBJ2-4; 9 bases match TRBD1. The junction had 2 bases not matched to a gene; V was cut back by 3 bases and J by 2 bases. Germline CDR1 LNHDA, CDR2 SQIVND (reference sequence). The CDR3 has 15 amino acids. The CDR3 sequence: CASSIGTGSKNIQYF. The CDR3, as DNA: TGTGCCAGTAGTATTGGGACAGGGTCCAAAAACATTCAGTACTTC.

V gene TRBV13 combines with J gene TRBJ2-1; 7 nucleotides line up with TRBD1. Germline CDR1 is PRHDT and CDR2 is FYEKMQ (reference sequence). The CDR3 contains 14 residues. The junction had 10 bases not matched to a gene; V was cut back by 7 bases and J by 7 bases. The CDR3 spells CASTRQGMGNEQFF. Here the CDR3 DNA reads TGTGCCAGCACTCGACAGGGAATGGGGAATGAGCAGTTCTTC.

This clone showed up just once. The V call is TRBV9, the J call TRBJ1-3, with TRBD1 matching 8 bases. The germline V gene has CDR1 SGDLS and CDR2 YYNGEE. The J segment lost 4 bases and the V segment lost 0 bases, leaving 6 bases of the junction unmatched. The length of the CDR3 is 16 residues. Here the CDR3 reads CASSVGPTGDGNTIYF. CDR3 DNA: TGTGCCAGCAGCGTAGGACCGACAGGGGACGGAAACACCATATATTTT. Drawing the rest from reference TRBV9 and TRBJ1-3, the complete variable domain is DSGVTQTPKHLITATGQRVTLRCSPRSGDLSVYWYQQSLDQGLQFLIQYYNGEERAKGNILERFSAQQFPDLHSELNLSSLELGDSALYFCASSVGPTGDGNTIYFGEGSWLTVV.

To note about this clone: A junction end diverges from the germline sequence, so it may reflect a read error. The rearrangement joins TRBV5-4 to TRBJ2-3; maybe TRBD2 (6 bases). CDR3 size: 14 residues. Per germline, CDR1 SGHNT and CDR2 YYREEE (reference sequence). CDR3 in DNA: TGTGCCAGCAGGTTGGAGGGGCGCGCGGATACGCAGTATTTT. It codes for CASRLEGRADTQYF.

The rearrangement uses TRBV27 and TRBJ1-1; 12 bases agree with TRBD1. V shed 5 bases, J shed 4 bases, and the junction held 8 bases outside the gene matches. This CDR3 contains 16 residues. The V gene's germline CDR1 is MNHEY and CDR2 SMNVEV (reference sequence). This CDR3 reads CASSPDPGQGATEAFF. Written as DNA, the CDR3 is TGTGCCAGCAGTCCCGACCCGGGACAGGGGGCCACTGAAGCTTTCTTT.

The J gene is TRBJ2-7, the V gene TRBV5-1; possible D gene TRBD1, 6 bases. The CDR3 extends over 12 amino acids. Trimming stripped 2 bases from V and 4 bases from J, with 7 bases between. The germline V gene has CDR1 SGHRS and CDR2 YFSETQ. The CDR3 loop reads CASSLQGYEQYF. The CDR3 DNA sequence: TGCGCCAGCAGCTTACAGGGTTACGAGCAGTACTTC.

The chain carries TRBV14 and TRBJ2-5, with 16 bases that match TRBD2. This CDR3 is built from 16 residues. The V gene's germline CDR1 is SGHDN and CDR2 FVKESK. The junction had 4 bases not matched to a gene; V was cut back by 4 bases and J by 5 bases. CDR3 coding DNA: TGTGCCAGCAGCCGGGGACTAGCGGGAGGGCTCGAGACCCAGTACTTC. It translates to CASSRGLAGGLETQYF.

V gene TRBV5-1 combines with J gene TRBJ2-7; 7 positions agree with TRBD1. Germline V gene data show CDR1 as SGHRS and CDR2 as YFSETQ. V trimming: 4 bases; J trimming: 0 bases; junction bases outside the gene matches: 7. The CDR3 consists of 15 residues. The chain's CDR3 is CASSALGTVSYEQYF. For the CDR3, the DNA is TGCGCCAGCAGCGCCCTCGGGACAGTCTCCTACGAGCAGTACTTC.

V is TRBV30 and J is TRBJ1-1, with 8 bases matching TRBD1. This CDR3 spans 14 amino acids. The V segment lost 3 bases and the J segment 1 base; nucleotides outside the gene matches: 4. Per germline, CDR1 GTSNPN and CDR2 SVGIG (reference sequence). CDR3 residues: CAWSPGGANTEAFF. For the CDR3, the DNA is TGTGCCTGGAGCCCAGGGGGCGCGAACACTGAAGCTTTCTTT.

The chain is built from TRBV2 and TRBJ2-1, with a weak D call TRBD1 (6 bases). Trimming took 4 bases from V and 10 from J, leaving 29 bases between them. Looked up from germline, CDR1 is SNHLY and CDR2 is FYNNEI. The CDR3 covers 18 residues. The chain's CDR3 is CASSVLSPGQSGSREQFF. In nucleotides, the CDR3 is TGTGCCAGCAGTGTACTTAGCCCCGGACAGTCAGGATCGCGGGAGCAGTTCTTC.